These 7 T cell receptor beta chains originate from one sample sequenced in a study of CD8+CD57+ T cells in acquired aplastic anemia. TCR beta VDJ combinations and CDR3 sequences were profiled from genomic DNA. TCRdb passed the reads through MiXCR, listing each CDR3 protein once. The sample consists of under 500,000 distinct CDR3 sequences, around 30% of them appearing once. Only patients with CD8+CD57+ cell expansion on flow cytometry were chosen for sequencing. Material: sorted CD4+, CD8+, or CD8+CD57+ T cells (not recorded which) from PBMCs. These receptors were obtained from a human donor with aplastic anemia.

The chain joins TRBV2 to TRBJ1-4; D remains unclear. CDR3 length: 15 amino acids. Germline V lookup: CDR1 SNHLY, CDR2 FYNNEI. The V end lost 6 bases, the J end lost 7 bases, and 18 bases lay between the germline ends. CDR3 protein: CASSLALGPGEKLFF. CDR3 in DNA: TGTGCCAGCAGCTTAGCGTTGGGTCCCGGTGAAAAACTGTTTTTT.

This clonotype occurred a few times. The genes are TRBV6-2 or TRBV6-3 and TRBJ1-6; 7 bases line up with TRBD1. CDR3 length: 14 residues. V gave up 6 bases and J gave up 9 bases; unmatched junction bases: 8. CDR1 MNHEY and CDR2 SVGEGT come from the germline V gene. CDR3 amino acids: CASSGMTGSSPLHF. CDR3 coding DNA: TGTGCCAGCAGCGGGATGACAGGGAGTTCACCCCTCCACTTT.

As to this clonotype: Germline is not matched at one junction end, which may reflect a read error. This chain uses TRBV12-3 or TRBV12-4 with TRBJ1-6; D is unresolved. The CDR3 length is 18 residues. The CDR3 DNA reads TGTGCCAGCAGTCCGTCGGACTCCCTGGGCCCCTATAATTCACCCCCCCACTTT. Translation: CASSPSDSLGPYNSPPHF.

The J gene is TRBJ2-5, the V gene TRBV14; D possibly corresponds to TRBD1 (6 bases). V lost 1 base, J lost 5 bases, and 17 bases lay in between. Germline CDR1 and CDR2: SGHDN and FVKESK. This CDR3 is built from 16 residues. CDR3 protein: CASSQVMQGKWETQYF. For the CDR3, the DNA is TGTGCCAGCAGCCAAGTGATGCAGGGGAAGTGGGAGACCCAGTACTTC.

The J gene is TRBJ2-5, the V gene TRBV13; weak D call: TRBD1 (6 bases). Looked up from germline, CDR1 is PRHDT and CDR2 is FYEKMQ (reference sequence). Trimming left V 3 bases short and J 2 bases short, with 16 bases between. The CDR3 extends over 16 amino acids. CDR3 DNA sequence: TGTGCCAGCAGCTTGCTACGTGGGACATCTCAAGAGACCCAGTACTTC. Translating it yields CASSLLRGTSQETQYF.

At least ten counts were recorded for this clonotype. The chain combines TRBV7-2 with TRBJ2-7; no reliable D call. With 1 base removed from V and 3 bases from J, the gap between germline ends came to 10 bases. In germline, CDR1 is SGHTA, CDR2 FQGNSA. This CDR3 region has 14 residues. The CDR3 DNA is TGTGCCAGCAGCTTAGAAGGGTCCCTCTACGAGCAGTACTTC. Its protein product is CASSLEGSLYEQYF.

As to this clonotype: This may arise from a read error, as a much more abundant clone is one base away. The missing conserved phenylalanine or tryptophan at the end of this CDR3 makes a read error likely. The chain couples TRBV10-2 to TRBJ2-5, with 7 bases that match TRBD2. CDR3 length: 17 amino acids. The V gene end was trimmed by 3 bases and the J gene end by 1 base; junction bases not matched to a gene: 11. CDR1 WSHSY and CDR2 SAAADI come from the germline V gene. CDR3 loop: CASSEKLASGPQETQYL. The CDR3 DNA reads as TGCGCCAGCAGTGAAAAGTTGGCTAGCGGACCCCAAGAGACCCAGTACCTC.